This TCR beta chain was recovered during a study of regulatory T cells in long-lasting Graves disease. Time point given: newly diagnosed GD, antithyroid drugs for less than 3 months. Generation of the TCR library employed RNA extracted from PBMCs. The germline CDR1 and CDR2 sequences are SGHAT and FQNNGV. This CDR3 has 16 residues. Deletions cut 2 bases from V and 0 bases from J, with 12 bases between. To make TCR beta libraries, researchers used iRepertoire HTBI primers and Arm-PCR of CDR3 regions. From the multiplex PCR reads, TCRdb called clonotypes with MiXCR, one entry per CDR3 protein. This table holds over 200,000 distinct CDR3 sequences, around 18% found once. This clonotype was counted many times.

The clonotype originates from a female donor with Graves disease. The chain carries TRBV11-2 and TRBJ2-3; D is unclear. The specimen comprised peripheral blood mononuclear cells (PBMCs), sampled at new diagnosis, from a patient treated with antithyroid drugs. CDR3 amino acids: CASSLTWITSTDTQYF. The CDR3 DNA reads TGTGCCAGCAGCTTAACCTGGATAACTAGCACAGATACGCAGTATTTT.